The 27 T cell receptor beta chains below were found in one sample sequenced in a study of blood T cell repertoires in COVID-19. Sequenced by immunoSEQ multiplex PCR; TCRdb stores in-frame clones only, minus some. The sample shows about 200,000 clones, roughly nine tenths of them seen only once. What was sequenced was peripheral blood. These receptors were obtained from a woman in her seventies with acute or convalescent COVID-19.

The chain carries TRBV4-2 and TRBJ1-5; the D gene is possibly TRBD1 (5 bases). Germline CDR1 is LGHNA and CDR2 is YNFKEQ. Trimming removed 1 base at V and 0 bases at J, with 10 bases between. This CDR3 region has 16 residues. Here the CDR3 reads CASSQGGHYSNQPQHF. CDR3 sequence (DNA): TGTGCCAGCAGCCAAGGCGGACACTATAGCAATCAGCCCCAGCATTTT.

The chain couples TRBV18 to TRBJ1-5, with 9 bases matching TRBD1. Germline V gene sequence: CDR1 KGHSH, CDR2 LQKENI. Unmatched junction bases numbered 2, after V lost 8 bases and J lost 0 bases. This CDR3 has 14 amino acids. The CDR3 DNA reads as TGTGCCAGCCGGGACAGGGATAGCAATCAGCCCCAGCATTTT. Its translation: CASRDRDSNQPQHF.

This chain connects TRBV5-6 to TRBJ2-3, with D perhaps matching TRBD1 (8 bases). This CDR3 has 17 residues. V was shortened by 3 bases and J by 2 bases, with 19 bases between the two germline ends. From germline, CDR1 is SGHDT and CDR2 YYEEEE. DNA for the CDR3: TGTGCCAGCAGCTCAGGACTAGGACAGGGTTACACAGATACGCAGTATTTT. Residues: CASSSGLGQGYTDTQYF. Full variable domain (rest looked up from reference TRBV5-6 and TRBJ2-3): DAGVTQSPTHLIKTRGQQVTLRCSPKSGHDTVSWYQQALGQGPQFIFQYYEEEERQRGNFPDRFSGHQFPNYSSELNVNALLLGDSALYLCASSSGLGQGYTDTQYFGPGTRLTVL.

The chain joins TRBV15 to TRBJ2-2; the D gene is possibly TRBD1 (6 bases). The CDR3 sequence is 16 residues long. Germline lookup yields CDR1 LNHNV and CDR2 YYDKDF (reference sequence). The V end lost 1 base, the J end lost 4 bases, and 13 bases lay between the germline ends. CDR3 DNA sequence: TGTGCCACCAGCAGAGTTTGGGCAGGGGTCACCGGGGAGCTGTTTTTT. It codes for CATSRVWAGVTGELFF.

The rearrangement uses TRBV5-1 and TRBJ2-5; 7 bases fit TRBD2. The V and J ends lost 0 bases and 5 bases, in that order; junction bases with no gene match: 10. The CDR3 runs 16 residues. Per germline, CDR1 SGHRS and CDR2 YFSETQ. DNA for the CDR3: TGCGCCAGCAGCTTGGTAGGCGGGAGAGCGGGGGAGACCCAGTACTTC. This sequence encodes CASSLVGGRAGETQYF.

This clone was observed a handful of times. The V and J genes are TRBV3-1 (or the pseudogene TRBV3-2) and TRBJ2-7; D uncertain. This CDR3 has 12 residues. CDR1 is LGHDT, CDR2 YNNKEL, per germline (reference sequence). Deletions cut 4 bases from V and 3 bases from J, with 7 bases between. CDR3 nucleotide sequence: TGTGCCAGCAGCCCCGGCGGCTACGAGCAGTACTTC. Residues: CASSPGGYEQYF.

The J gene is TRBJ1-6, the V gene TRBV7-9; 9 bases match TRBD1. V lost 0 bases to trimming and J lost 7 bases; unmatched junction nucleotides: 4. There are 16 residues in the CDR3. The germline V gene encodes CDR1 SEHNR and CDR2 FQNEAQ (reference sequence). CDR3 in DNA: TGTGCCAGCAGCTTAGCTGTAGGACAGGGGAATTCACCCCTCCACTTT. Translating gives CASSLAVGQGNSPLHF.

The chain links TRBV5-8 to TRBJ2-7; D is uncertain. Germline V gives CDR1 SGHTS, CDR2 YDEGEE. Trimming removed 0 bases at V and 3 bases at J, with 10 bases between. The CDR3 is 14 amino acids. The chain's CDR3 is CASSLGRGLYEQYF. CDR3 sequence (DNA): TGTGCCAGCAGCTTGGGGCGAGGCCTCTACGAGCAGTACTTC.

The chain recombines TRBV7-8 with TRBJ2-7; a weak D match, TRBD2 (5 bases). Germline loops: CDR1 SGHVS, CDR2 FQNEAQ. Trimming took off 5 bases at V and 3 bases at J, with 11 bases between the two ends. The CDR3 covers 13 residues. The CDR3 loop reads CASSPGIDYEQYF. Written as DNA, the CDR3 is TGTGCCAGCAGCCCCGGGATCGACTACGAGCAGTACTTC.

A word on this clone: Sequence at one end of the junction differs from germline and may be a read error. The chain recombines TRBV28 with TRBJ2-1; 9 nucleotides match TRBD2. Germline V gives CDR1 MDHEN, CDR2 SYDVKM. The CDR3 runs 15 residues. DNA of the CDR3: TGTGCCAGCAGCTCCCTATCTTGGCGGGAGGGCACAACAGTCTTC. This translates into CASSSLSWREGTTVF.

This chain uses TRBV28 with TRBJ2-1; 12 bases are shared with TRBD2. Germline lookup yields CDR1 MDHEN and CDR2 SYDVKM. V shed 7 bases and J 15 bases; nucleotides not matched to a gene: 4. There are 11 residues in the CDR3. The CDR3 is CASTSGRARFF. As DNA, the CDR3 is TGTGCCAGCACTAGCGGGAGGGCCCGGTTCTTC.

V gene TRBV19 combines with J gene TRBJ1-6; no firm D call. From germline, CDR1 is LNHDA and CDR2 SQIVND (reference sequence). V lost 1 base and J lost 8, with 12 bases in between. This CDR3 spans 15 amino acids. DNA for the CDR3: TGTGCCAGTAGTATAGGTCGGGGTTCTGATTCACCCCTCCACTTT. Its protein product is CASSIGRGSDSPLHF.

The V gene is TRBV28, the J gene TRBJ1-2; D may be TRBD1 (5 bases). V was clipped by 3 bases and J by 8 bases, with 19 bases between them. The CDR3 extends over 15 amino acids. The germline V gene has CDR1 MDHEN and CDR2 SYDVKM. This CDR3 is CASSFIGKGRGGYTF. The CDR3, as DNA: TGTGCCAGCAGTTTTATAGGGAAGGGAAGGGGAGGCTACACCTTC.

The CDR3 is CAHRDSGNTIYF. The CDR3 nucleotides read TGTGCCCACAGGGACTCTGGAAACACCATATATTTT. The chain recombines TRBV6-5 with TRBJ1-3; tentatively, D is TRBD1 (6 bases). Trimming shortened V by 11 bases and J by 0 bases, and 8 bases separated the two germline ends. The CDR3 covers 12 residues. The germline V gene encodes CDR1 MNHEY and CDR2 SVGAGI.

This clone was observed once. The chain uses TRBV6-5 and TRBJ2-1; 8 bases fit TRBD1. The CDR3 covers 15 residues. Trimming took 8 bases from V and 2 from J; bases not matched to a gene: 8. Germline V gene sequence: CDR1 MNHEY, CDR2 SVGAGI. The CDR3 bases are TGTGCCAGCCTGGGGTACAGGGGGGCCTACAATGAGCAGTTCTTC. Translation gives CASLGYRGAYNEQFF.

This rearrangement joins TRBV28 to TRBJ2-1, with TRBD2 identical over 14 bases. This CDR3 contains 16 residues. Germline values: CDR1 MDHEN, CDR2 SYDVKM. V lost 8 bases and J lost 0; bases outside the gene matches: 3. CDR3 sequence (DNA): TGTGCCAGCCTCGGGACTAGCGGGAGCTCCTACAATGAGCAGTTCTTC. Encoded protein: CASLGTSGSSYNEQFF.

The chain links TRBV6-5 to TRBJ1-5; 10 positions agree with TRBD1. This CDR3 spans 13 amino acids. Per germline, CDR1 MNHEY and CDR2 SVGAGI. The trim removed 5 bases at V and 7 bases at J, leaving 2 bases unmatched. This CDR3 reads CASSQDRGQPQHF. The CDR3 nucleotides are TGTGCCAGCAGTCAGGACAGGGGGCAGCCCCAGCATTTT.

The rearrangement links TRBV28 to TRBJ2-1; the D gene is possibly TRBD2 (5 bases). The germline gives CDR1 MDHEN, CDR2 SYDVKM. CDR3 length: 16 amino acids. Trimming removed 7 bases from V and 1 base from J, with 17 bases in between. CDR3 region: CASTSHGIRSYNEQFF. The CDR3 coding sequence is TGTGCCAGCACCTCCCACGGGATAAGATCCTACAATGAGCAGTTCTTC.

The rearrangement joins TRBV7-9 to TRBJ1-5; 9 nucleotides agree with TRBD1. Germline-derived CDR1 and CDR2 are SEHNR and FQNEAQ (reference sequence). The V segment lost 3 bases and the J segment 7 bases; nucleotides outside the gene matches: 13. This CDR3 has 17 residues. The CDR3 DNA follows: TGTGCCAGCAGCTTCCACCAAGGACAGGGGAAAGGCCAGCCCCAGCATTTT. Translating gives CASSFHQGQGKGQPQHF. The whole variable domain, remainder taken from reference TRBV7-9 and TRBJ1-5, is DTGVSQNPRHKITKRGQNVTFRCDPISEHNRLYWYRQTLGQGPEFLTYFQNEAQLEKSRLLSDRFSAERPKGSFSTLEIQRTEQGDSAMYLCASSFHQGQGKGQPQHFGDGTRLSIL.

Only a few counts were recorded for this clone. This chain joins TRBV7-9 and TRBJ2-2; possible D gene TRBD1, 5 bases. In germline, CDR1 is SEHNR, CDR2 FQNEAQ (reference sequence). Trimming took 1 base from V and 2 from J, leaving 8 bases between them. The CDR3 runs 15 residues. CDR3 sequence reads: CASSLGQLNTGELFF. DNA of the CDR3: TGTGCCAGCAGCTTAGGACAGCTAAACACCGGGGAGCTGTTTTTT. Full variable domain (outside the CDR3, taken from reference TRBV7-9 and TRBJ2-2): DTGVSQNPRHKITKRGQNVTFRCDPISEHNRLYWYRQTLGQGPEFLTYFQNEAQLEKSRLLSDRFSAERPKGSFSTLEIQRTEQGDSAMYLCASSLGQLNTGELFFGEGSRLTVL.

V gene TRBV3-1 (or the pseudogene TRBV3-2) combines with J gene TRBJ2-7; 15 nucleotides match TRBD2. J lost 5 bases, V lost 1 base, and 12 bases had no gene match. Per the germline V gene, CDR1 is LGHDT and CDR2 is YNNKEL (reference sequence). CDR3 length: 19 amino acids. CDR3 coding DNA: TGTGCCAGCAGCCAAGTAGGTGGACTAGCGGGGGGGCCCACGGACGAGCAGTACTTC. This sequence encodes CASSQVGGLAGGPTDEQYF.

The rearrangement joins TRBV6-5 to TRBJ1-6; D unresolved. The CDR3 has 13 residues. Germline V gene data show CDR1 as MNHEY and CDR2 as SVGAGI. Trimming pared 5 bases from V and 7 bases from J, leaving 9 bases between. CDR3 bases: TGTGCCAGCAGTACCCCCCTAAATTCACCCCTCCACTTT. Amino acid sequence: CASSTPLNSPLHF.

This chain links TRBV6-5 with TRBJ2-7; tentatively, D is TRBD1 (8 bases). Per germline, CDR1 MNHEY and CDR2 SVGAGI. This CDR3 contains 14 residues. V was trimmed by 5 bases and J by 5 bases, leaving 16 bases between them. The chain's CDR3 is CASSPRTGTNEQYF. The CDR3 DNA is TGTGCCAGCAGTCCCCGGACAGGGACTAACGAGCAGTACTTC.

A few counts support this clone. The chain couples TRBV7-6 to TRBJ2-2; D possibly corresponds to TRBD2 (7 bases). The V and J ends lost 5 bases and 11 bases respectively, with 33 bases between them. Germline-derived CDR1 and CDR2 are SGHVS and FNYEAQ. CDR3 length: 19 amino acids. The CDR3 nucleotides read TGTGCCAGCAGCCCCGGGACAAGACAGCGACTAGCTCCCATGCCAGAGCTGTTTTTT. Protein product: CASSPGTRQRLAPMPELFF.

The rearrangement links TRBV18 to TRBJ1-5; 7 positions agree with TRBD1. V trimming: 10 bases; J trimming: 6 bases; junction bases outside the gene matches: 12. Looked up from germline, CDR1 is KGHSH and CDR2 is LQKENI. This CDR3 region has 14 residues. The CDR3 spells CATNVQGGGQPQHF. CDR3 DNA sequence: TGTGCCACAAACGTTCAGGGGGGAGGTCAGCCCCAGCATTTT.

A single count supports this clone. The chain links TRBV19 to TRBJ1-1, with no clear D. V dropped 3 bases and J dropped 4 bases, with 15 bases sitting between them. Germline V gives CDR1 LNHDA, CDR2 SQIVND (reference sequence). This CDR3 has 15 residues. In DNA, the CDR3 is TGTGCCAGTAGTATTATCGCCGGTGGTGGCACTGAAGCTTTCTTT. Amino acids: CASSIIAGGGTEAFF.

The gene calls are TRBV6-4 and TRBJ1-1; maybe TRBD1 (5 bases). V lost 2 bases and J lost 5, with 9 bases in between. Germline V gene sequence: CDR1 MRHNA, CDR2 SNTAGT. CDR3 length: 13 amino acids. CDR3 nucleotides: TGTGCCAGCAGTGACCAGGGAAATACTGAAGCTTTCTTT. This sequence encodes CASSDQGNTEAFF.